These 20 T cell receptor beta chains originate from one sample sequenced in a study of a mutant IDH1 vaccine in newly diagnosed glioma. Assay used: immunoSEQ multiplex PCR; TCRdb lists only in-frame clones, some missing. The table includes about 28,000 clones, roughly 80% detected once. Time point indicated: week 23, last vaccination. One vaccine dose held 300 ug of mutant IDH1 20-mer peptide and came with topical imiquimod. No cognate antigen is known for these TCRs. The sequencing used PBMCs, collected from a glioma patient whose treatment included an IDH1 peptide vaccine. The receptors here all came from a woman aged 30 to 39 with glioma.

This chain uses TRBV7-8 with TRBJ2-7; the D gene is possibly TRBD1 (6 bases). CDR3 length: 14 residues. V was trimmed by 5 bases and J by 1 base, leaving 12 bases between them. The germline V gene encodes CDR1 SGHVS and CDR2 FQNEAQ. CDR3 loop: CASSAPTGSYEQYF. The CDR3, as DNA: TGTGCCAGCAGCGCCCCCACAGGGTCCTACGAGCAGTACTTC.

This rearrangement joins TRBV2 to TRBJ1-1; tentatively, D is TRBD1 (6 bases). CDR3 length equals 13 residues. Trimming took off 6 bases at V and 1 base at J, with 9 bases between the two ends. Per the germline V gene, CDR1 is SNHLY and CDR2 is FYNNEI. The DNA for the CDR3 is TGTGCCAGCAGCCAGGGGTCGAACACTGAAGCTTTCTTT. Translating it yields CASSQGSNTEAFF.

The chain links TRBV7-2 to TRBJ1-1; no clear D gene. Between the trimmed V and J ends, which lost 3 bases and 1 base, there was a span of 6 bases. The CDR3 length is 13 residues. From germline, CDR1 is SGHTA and CDR2 FQGNSA. The CDR3 protein is CASSFGRNTEAFF. CDR3 sequence (DNA): TGTGCCAGCAGCTTTGGGCGGAACACTGAAGCTTTCTTT.

V gene TRBV7-9 combines with J gene TRBJ1-6; 8 positions match TRBD1. The V gene end was trimmed by 4 bases and the J gene end by 10 bases; junction bases not matched to a gene: 6. The CDR3 sequence is 14 residues long. Germline V gene sequence: CDR1 SEHNR, CDR2 FQNEAQ (reference sequence). The CDR3 nucleotides are TGTGCCAGCAGCTCGGACAGGGTACGATCACCCCTCCACTTT. Its protein product is CASSSDRVRSPLHF. Supplemented by reference TRBV7-9 and TRBJ1-6, the full variable domain reads DTGVSQNPRHKITKRGQNVTFRCDPISEHNRLYWYRQTLGQGPEFLTYFQNEAQLEKSRLLSDRFSAERPKGSFSTLEIQRTEQGDSAMYLCASSSDRVRSPLHFGNGTRLTVT.

The chain uses TRBV6-1 and TRBJ1-2; 7 bases map to TRBD1. Trimming cost V 4 bases and J 5 bases; bases outside gene matches: 4. This CDR3 is 13 amino acids long. Germline values: CDR1 MNHNS, CDR2 SASEGT. CDR3 protein: CASSVDREYGYTF. In nucleotides, the CDR3 is TGTGCCAGCAGTGTTGACAGGGAGTATGGCTACACCTTC.

The chain employs TRBV7-9 and TRBJ1-5; D gene unclear. The CDR3 extends over 13 amino acids. V dropped 2 bases and J dropped 3 bases, with 5 bases sitting between them. CDR1 and CDR2 (germline): SEHNR, FQNEAQ (reference sequence). CDR3 loop: CASSLSYNQPQHF. DNA of the CDR3: TGTGCCAGCAGCTTATCCTACAATCAGCCCCAGCATTTT.

The V call is TRBV9, the J call TRBJ1-4; 7 bases are a match to TRBD1. V shed 0 bases, J shed 8 bases, and the junction held 7 bases outside the gene matches. This CDR3 contains 15 residues. Germline V gene data show CDR1 as SGDLS and CDR2 as YYNGEE. CDR3 DNA sequence: TGTGCCAGCAGCGTAGAGGGGGCAGGGGTCGAAAAACTGTTTTTT. It is translated as CASSVEGAGVEKLFF.

The chain employs TRBV11-2 and TRBJ2-3; the D gene is possibly TRBD1 (5 bases). The CDR3 extends over 15 amino acids. Germline V gene lookup returns CDR1 SGHAT and CDR2 FQNNGV. Between the trimmed V and J ends, which lost 5 bases and 9 bases, there was a span of 21 bases. The CDR3 DNA reads TGTGCCAGCAGCCCGTACTTTGGACAAGACTCGACGCAGTATTTT. This sequence encodes CASSPYFGQDSTQYF.

J is TRBJ2-7 and V is TRBV5-1, with 7 bases identical to TRBD1. The V segment lost 4 bases and the J segment 7 bases; nucleotides outside the gene matches: 8. Germline assignment: CDR1 SGHRS and CDR2 YFSETQ. There are 13 residues in the CDR3. The CDR3 coding sequence is TGCGCCAGCAGCACGGCGGACAGGCCTGAGCAGTACTTC. This encodes CASSTADRPEQYF.

The rearrangement links TRBV7-2 to TRBJ1-4, with TRBD1 matching over 7 bases. The CDR3 consists of 15 residues. Trimming at V came to 1 base and at J to 7 bases, leaving 6 bases not matched to a gene. Germline CDR1 is SGHTA and CDR2 is FQGNSA. The chain's CDR3 is CASSLGARGTEKLFF. Here the CDR3 DNA reads TGTGCCAGCAGCTTAGGGGCCAGGGGGACTGAAAAACTGTTTTTT.

The chain has TRBV30 and TRBJ1-4; tentatively, D is TRBD1 (5 bases). This CDR3 contains 14 residues. Germline V gives CDR1 GTSNPN, CDR2 SVGIG (reference sequence). The V gene lost 5 bases and the J gene lost 4 bases, with 14 bases spanning the gap. As DNA, the CDR3 is TGTGCCTGGGGAACAGCAGGGTTTAATGAAAAACTGTTTTTT. This translates into CAWGTAGFNEKLFF.

The rearrangement uses TRBV5-6 and TRBJ1-1, with a possible D match to TRBD1 (6 bases). This CDR3 comprises 16 residues. Looked up from germline, CDR1 is SGHDT and CDR2 is YYEEEE. Deletions cut 4 bases from V and 1 base from J, with 17 bases between. CDR3 sequence (DNA): TGTGCCAGCAGCGGAGGGGGGGGATTACGGAACACTGAAGCTTTCTTT. This encodes CASSGGGGLRNTEAFF.

The rearrangement links TRBV18 to TRBJ1-1, with D perhaps TRBD1 (5 bases). The CDR3 spans 14 residues. Per germline, CDR1 KGHSH and CDR2 LQKENI. Trimming pared 3 bases from V and 1 base from J, leaving 9 bases between. CDR3 in amino acids: CASSPNRTNTEAFF. CDR3 sequence (DNA): TGTGCCAGCTCACCCAACAGGACGAACACTGAAGCTTTCTTT.

The count of this clone is one. The chain employs TRBV10-3 and TRBJ1-2; 9 bases are a match to TRBD1. V lost 6 bases and J lost 2; bases outside the gene matches: 4. The CDR3 spans 14 residues. Germline V gene data show CDR1 as ENHRY and CDR2 as SYGVKD. The CDR3 nucleotides are TGTGCCATCAGGAGCGGGACAGGGAACTATGGCTACACCTTC. Translation gives CAIRSGTGNYGYTF.

The chain recombines TRBV10-3 with TRBJ2-3; 13 bases line up with TRBD2. The CDR3 totals 13 residues. Germline CDR1 reads ENHRY; CDR2 reads SYGVKD. The junction had 2 bases not matched to a gene; V was cut back by 9 bases and J by 5 bases. CDR3 sequence: CAIRLAGGDTQYF. The CDR3 DNA reads as TGTGCCATAAGACTAGCGGGGGGAGATACGCAGTATTTT.

The chain employs TRBV30 and TRBJ1-2; D remains unclear. This CDR3 is 14 amino acids long. The V end was cut by 0 bases, the J end by 4 bases, with 12 bases between. The V gene's germline CDR1 is GTSNPN and CDR2 SVGIG (reference sequence). As DNA, the CDR3 is TGTGCCTGGAGTGTACGTGAGGCGCTCTATGGCTACACCTTC. Translating it yields CAWSVREALYGYTF. The full variable domain, with the rest looked up from reference TRBV30 and TRBJ1-2, is SQTIHQWPATLVQPVGSPLSLECTVEGTSNPNLYWYRQAAGRGLQLLFYSVGIGQISSEVPQNLSASRPQDRQFILSSKKLLLSDSGFYLCAWSVREALYGYTFGSGTRLTVV.

The chain links TRBV5-1 to TRBJ1-6; no firm D call. This CDR3 contains 17 residues. CDR1 is SGHRS, CDR2 YFSETQ, per germline. Trimming cost V 4 bases and J 0 bases, with 14 bases left between them. The CDR3 sequence: CASSPRPLSSYNSPLHF. The CDR3 DNA reads TGCGCCAGCAGCCCCCGGCCCCTTAGCTCCTATAATTCACCCCTCCACTTT.

This rearrangement joins TRBV9 to TRBJ1-1; unclear D gene. The ends were cut back, 1 base at V and 2 bases at J, with 6 bases in the middle. This CDR3 region has 13 residues. Germline values: CDR1 SGDLS, CDR2 YYNGEE. CDR3 nucleotides: TGTGCCAGCAGCGTAACAGATAACACTGAAGCTTTCTTT. It encodes CASSVTDNTEAFF. Full variable domain (outside the CDR3, taken from reference TRBV9 and TRBJ1-1): DSGVTQTPKHLITATGQRVTLRCSPRSGDLSVYWYQQSLDQGLQFLIQYYNGEERAKGNILERFSAQQFPDLHSELNLSSLELGDSALYFCASSVTDNTEAFFGQGTRLTVV.

The chain couples TRBV30 to TRBJ2-7, with 10 bases lining up with TRBD1. This CDR3 region has 14 residues. The germline CDR1 and CDR2 sequences are GTSNPN and SVGIG (reference sequence). The junction had 10 bases not matched to a gene; V was cut back by 4 bases and J by 7 bases. In DNA, the CDR3 is TGTGCCTGGAAAGTAGGGACAGGGGCTGGGGAGCAGTACTTC. It yields the protein CAWKVGTGAGEQYF.

There are a few counts of this clone. The chain has TRBV9 and TRBJ2-2; 10 bases are a match to TRBD1. Trimming took 0 bases from V and 10 from J; bases not matched to a gene: 6. There are 15 residues in the CDR3. Germline V gene data show CDR1 as SGDLS and CDR2 as YYNGEE. The CDR3 bases are TGTGCCAGCAGCGTAGTGGGGACAGGGGTGGAGGAGCTGTTTTTT. It codes for CASSVVGTGVEELFF.